The T cell receptor (beta chain) described here comes from a study of T cells in Graves' hyperthyroidism and ophthalmopathy. Study at large: Peripheral blood was acquired at first diagnosis, ahead of any therapy whatsoever.

Trimming took 3 bases from V and 7 from J, leaving 10 bases between them. The V gene's germline CDR1 is SNHLY and CDR2 FYNNEI. The CDR3 is 13 amino acids. Patients having uncontrolled infection, another autoimmune disease, pregnancy or lactation were not included. Diagnosis rested on symptoms, serum thyroxine and TRAb, thyroid ultrasound, and orbital computed tomography. There were TCR beta CDR3 regions amplified from RNA transcripts. Primed by the HTBI set, a first-round RT-PCR was run on the TCR CDR3. Using its own MiXCR run on the multiplex PCR reads, TCRdb lists one record per CDR3 protein. The sample includes approximately 600,000 distinct CDR3 sequences, about 15% seen only once; the top ten take about 4.5%. This clonotype has a count of ten or more. Its target is unknown. Study-wide points: Most thyroid clonotypes with frequency above 0.001 were detected in blood.

This TCR came from a woman aged 40 to 50 with Graves' ophthalmopathy. The sequencing input was blood. The V gene is TRBV2, the J gene TRBJ1-5; maybe TRBD1 (5 bases). This chain's CDR3 is CASSEGVTQPQHF. CDR3 nucleotides: TGTGCCAGCAGTGAGGGGGTAACCCAGCCCCAGCATTTT.